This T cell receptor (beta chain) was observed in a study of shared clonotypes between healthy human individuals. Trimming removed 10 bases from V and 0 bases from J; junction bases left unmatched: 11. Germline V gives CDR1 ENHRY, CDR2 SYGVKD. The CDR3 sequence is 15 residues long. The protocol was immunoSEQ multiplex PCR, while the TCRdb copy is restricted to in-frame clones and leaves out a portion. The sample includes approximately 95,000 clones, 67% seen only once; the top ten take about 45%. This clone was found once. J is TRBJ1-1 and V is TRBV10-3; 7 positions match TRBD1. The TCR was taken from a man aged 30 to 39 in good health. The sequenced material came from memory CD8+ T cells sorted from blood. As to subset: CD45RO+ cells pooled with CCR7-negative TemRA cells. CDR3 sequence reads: CATGTARGLNTEAFF. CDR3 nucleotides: TGTGCCACCGGGACAGCCAGGGGCTTGAACACTGAAGCTTTCTTT.